Reported below is one T cell receptor (beta chain). Its antigen is not known. The data were taken from a study of T cells in localized non-small cell lung cancer. Study-level points and caveats: Since sequencing was restricted to only one region of the tumor, intratumor heterogeneity remains a possibility. Adjacent lung tissue had a median roughly 55 of the top 100 clones found in the tumor. Uninvolved adjacent lung had more T cell clonality than any other tissue, topping tumor.

Clones were read by immunoSEQ multiplex PCR, and TCRdb kept only the in-frame ones, dropping some. Here the sample spans approximately 4,500 clones, 90% to 95% being singletons. Germline CDR1 and CDR2: GTSNPN and SVGIG (reference sequence). Trimming took 8 bases from V and 2 from J, leaving 15 bases between them. The CDR3 length is 14 residues. This material consisted of peripheral blood, taken before any cancer treatment. This clonotype was obtained from a woman aged 40-69 years with stage I lung adenocarcinoma. The rearrangement links TRBV30 to TRBJ2-2; tentatively, D is TRBD1 (6 bases). CDR3 amino acids: CARSRDTNTGELFF. The CDR3 nucleotides read TGTGCCCGCTCCCGGGACACAAACACCGGGGAGCTGTTTTTT.